These 3 T cell receptor beta chains originate from one sample sequenced in a study of blood T cells in healthy people across ages (dated by TCRdb to between 2014 and 2017). The receptor library was made with 5' RACE. The sequencer was an Illumina HiSeq 2500. A second about 7 to 11 cycle PCR used a sample-barcoded 5' primer and a J-beta primer mix. The raw public data were reprocessed by TCRdb itself: fastp quality trimming at Q25, MiXCR clonotype calling, in-frame beta chains only. Every CDR3 protein is listed once, alongside the most common genes and DNA of its rows. The sample profile shows fewer than 1,000,000 distinct CDR3 sequences; 46% of them were found once. Around a sixth of the sample lies in the top ten. The sample was blood. The receptors here all came from an elderly man in good health.

The chain employs TRBV27 and TRBJ2-5; weak D call: TRBD2 (5 bases). The CDR3 spans 17 residues. The germline V and J ends were trimmed by 8 bases and 4 bases, with 26 bases remaining between them. Germline CDR1 MNHEY, CDR2 SMNVEV (reference sequence). The CDR3 region has the DNA TGTGCCAGCTCCCGCCTCTTTGAGCGGAAACAAAGAGAGACCCAGTACTTC. It encodes CASSRLFERKQRETQYF.

The sample holds a few counts of this clonotype. The chain recombines TRBV9 with TRBJ1-2; TRBD1 aligns across 9 bases. In germline, CDR1 is SGDLS, CDR2 YYNGEE. V lost 3 bases, J lost 4 bases, and 7 bases stayed unmatched. The CDR3 length is 15 residues. The DNA for the CDR3 is TGTGCCAGCAGCGATACCGGGACAGGGTTCTATGGCTACACCTTC. It yields the protein CASSDTGTGFYGYTF.

This rearrangement joins TRBV29-1 to TRBJ2-4; 7 positions agree with TRBD2. Germline V lookup: CDR1 SQVTM, CDR2 ANQGSEA. V lost 4 bases and J lost 8; bases outside the gene matches: 14. This CDR3 spans 15 amino acids. The CDR3 coding sequence is TGCAGCGTTGGGGGGAGGGGCGGGAGAGGAGACATTCAGTACTTC. This encodes CSVGGRGGRGDIQYF.